A single sample gave rise to the 32 T cell receptor beta chains below, sequenced in a study of blood T cell repertoires in COVID-19. Some clones are missing from TCRdb's copy, which holds only in-frame ones; the method was immunoSEQ multiplex PCR. The sample yields roughly 250,000 clones, about four fifths seen once. What was sequenced was peripheral blood. These receptors all come from a woman between 65 and 79 years old with acute or convalescent COVID-19.

This chain links TRBV4-1 with TRBJ1-5, with a possible D match to TRBD1 (5 bases). This CDR3 has 16 amino acids. Germline-derived CDR1 and CDR2 are MGHRA and YSYEKL. Deletions cut 4 bases from V and 1 base from J, with 14 bases between. CDR3 DNA sequence: TGCGCCAGCAGCCTCTTAGCGGGGGGGAGCAATCAGCCCCAGCATTTT. Translating it yields CASSLLAGGSNQPQHF.

V is TRBV7-2 and J is TRBJ2-2, with TRBD1 as a possible D gene (5 bases). The length of the CDR3 is 15 residues. The germline CDR1 and CDR2 sequences are SGHTA and FQGNSA. Trimming shortened V by 2 bases and J by 2 bases, and 9 bases separated the two germline ends. The CDR3 nucleotides are TGTGCCAGCAGCTTATCCAGGGCTAACACCGGGGAGCTGTTTTTT. Its protein is CASSLSRANTGELFF. The whole variable domain, remainder taken from reference TRBV7-2 and TRBJ2-2, is GAGVSQSPSNKVTEKGKDVELRCDPISGHTALYWYRQSLGQGLEFLIYFQGNSAPDKSGLPSDRFSAERTGGSVSTLTIQRTQQEDSAVYLCASSLSRANTGELFFGEGSRLTVL.

The rearrangement links TRBV18 to TRBJ1-4, with D possibly being TRBD1 (6 bases). This CDR3 has 15 residues. The V gene lost 1 base and the J gene lost 8 bases, with 14 bases spanning the gap. Germline assignment: CDR1 KGHSH and CDR2 LQKENI. CDR3 sequence: CASSPLQGLREKLFF. The CDR3 DNA is TGTGCCAGCTCACCACTCCAGGGGCTTCGGGAAAAACTGTTTTTT.

The V gene is TRBV28, the J gene TRBJ1-2; D gene uncertain. The CDR3 loop spans 13 amino acids. V shed 3 bases and J shed 2 bases, with 7 bases lying between them. Germline loops: CDR1 MDHEN, CDR2 SYDVKM. The CDR3 is CASSFGENYGYTF. The CDR3 DNA reads as TGTGCCAGCAGTTTTGGGGAGAACTATGGCTACACCTTC.

This clone was observed a few times. In DNA form, the CDR3 reads TGCGCCAGCAGCCAAGAACTCGGCAGGGGGCAGGGAAGCAATCAGCCCCAGCATTTT. This sequence encodes CASSQELGRGQGSNQPQHF. The chain couples TRBV4-3 to TRBJ1-5; 8 bases are shared with TRBD1. This CDR3 has 19 residues. The trim removed 0 bases at V and 1 base at J, leaving 11 bases unmatched. Germline CDR1 reads LGHNA; CDR2 reads YSLEER.

V is TRBV4-2 and J is TRBJ2-7, with 9 bases lining up with TRBD1. This CDR3 is 16 amino acids long. Trimming took 5 bases from V and 0 from J; bases not matched to a gene: 8. Germline loops: CDR1 LGHNA, CDR2 YNFKEQ. The CDR3 loop reads CASSETGTGSSYEQYF. The CDR3, as DNA: TGTGCCAGCAGCGAAACCGGGACAGGGAGCTCCTACGAGCAGTACTTC.

V and J are TRBV14 and TRBJ1-4; D might be TRBD1 (5 bases). Germline CDR1 is SGHDN and CDR2 is FVKESK. V lost 4 bases to trimming and J lost 7 bases, with 10 bases between them. This CDR3 is 13 amino acids long. CDR3: CASSPQQAEKLFF. The CDR3, as DNA: TGTGCCAGCAGCCCCCAACAGGCTGAAAAACTGTTTTTT.

The rearrangement joins TRBV19 to TRBJ1-1; 9 nucleotides align to TRBD1. The V gene's germline CDR1 is LNHDA and CDR2 SQIVND (reference sequence). The junction had 10 bases not matched to a gene; V was cut back by 7 bases and J by 10 bases. The CDR3 extends over 13 amino acids. The CDR3 protein is CASIGQGSTAAFF. CDR3 in DNA: TGTGCCAGTATAGGACAGGGGTCGACGGCAGCTTTCTTT.

A single count supports this clone. V gene TRBV7-6 combines with J gene TRBJ1-4; 7 bases are shared with TRBD1. CDR1 is SGHVS, CDR2 FNYEAQ, per germline. V dropped 4 bases and J dropped 10; count of bases not matched to a gene: 6. The CDR3 covers 13 residues. CDR3 sequence: CASSSLTGVKLFF. The DNA for the CDR3 is TGTGCCAGCAGCTCTCTAACAGGGGTAAAACTGTTTTTT.

Only one count was recorded for this clone. V and J are TRBV6-2 or TRBV6-3 and TRBJ2-7, with D perhaps TRBD2 (5 bases). Between the trimmed V and J ends, which lost 3 bases and 3 bases, there was a span of 12 bases. The CDR3 consists of 14 residues. CDR1 and CDR2 (germline): MNHEY, SVGEGT. DNA of the CDR3: TGTGCCAGCAGTTATACTAAGGACTTCTACGAGCAGTACTTC. Protein sequence: CASSYTKDFYEQYF.

This chain uses TRBV4-2 with TRBJ2-1; D is undetermined. Deletions cut 2 bases from V and 8 bases from J, with 10 bases between. The CDR3 totals 13 residues. Germline CDR1 is LGHNA and CDR2 is YNFKEQ. The CDR3, as DNA: TGTGCCAGCAGCCAATTGTTAGCCGATGAGCAGTTCTTC. Protein sequence: CASSQLLADEQFF.

This clone has more than one count but fewer than ten. The chain recombines TRBV11-2 with TRBJ2-3; 7 nucleotides line up with TRBD1. The junction had 5 bases not matched to a gene; V was cut back by 3 bases and J by 8 bases. The CDR3 is 13 residues long. The V gene's germline CDR1 is SGHAT and CDR2 FQNNGV. The CDR3 DNA is TGTGCCAGCAGCTTTGACAGGGTTGGTACGCAGTATTTT. Its translation: CASSFDRVGTQYF.

The chain combines TRBV7-2 with TRBJ2-7; 9 bases are shared with TRBD2. The CDR3 is 15 residues long. The germline CDR1 and CDR2 sequences are SGHTA and FQGNSA. With V trimmed by 5 bases and J by 3 bases, 8 bases remained unmatched. The CDR3 here is CASSPPQRGVYEQYF. Written as DNA, the CDR3 is TGTGCCAGCAGCCCCCCTCAGCGGGGGGTCTACGAGCAGTACTTC.

This chain connects TRBV2 to TRBJ1-4; 10 bases match TRBD1. J lost 3 bases, V lost 5 bases, and 3 bases had no gene match. Germline V gene sequence: CDR1 SNHLY, CDR2 FYNNEI. The CDR3 runs 15 residues. CDR3: CASSLGQGANEKLFF. The CDR3 DNA reads TGTGCCAGCAGTTTAGGACAGGGGGCTAATGAAAAACTGTTTTTT.

This clone was recorded only once. DNA for the CDR3: TGTGCCAGCTCAGGGTCGGTGTTAGCGGAAACTCAAGCCAAAAACATTCAGTACTTC. Amino acids: CASSGSVLAETQAKNIQYF. The V and J genes are TRBV18 and TRBJ2-4; possibly TRBD2 for D (6 bases). Germline assignment: CDR1 KGHSH and CDR2 LQKENI. The CDR3 length is 19 residues. V lost 5 bases and J lost 0, with 23 bases in between.

The chain links TRBV29-1 to TRBJ1-2; tentative D call: TRBD1 (6 bases). V lost 7 bases and J lost 7, with 19 bases in between. The CDR3 contains 13 residues. Germline values: CDR1 SQVTM, CDR2 ANQGSEA. CDR3 coding DNA: TGCAGCGGGAAAGAACCAGGGGTGCCTGGCTACACCTTC. It codes for CSGKEPGVPGYTF.

The chain carries TRBV10-3 and TRBJ1-5; no clear D gene. V was pared by 0 bases and J by 8 bases, with 5 bases between. CDR1 and CDR2 (germline): ENHRY, SYGVKD. The CDR3 extends over 12 amino acids. The CDR3 protein is CAISESREPQHF. The CDR3 DNA reads as TGTGCCATCAGTGAGTCTAGAGAGCCCCAGCATTTT.

The chain links TRBV20-1 to TRBJ1-5, with no clear D. The length of the CDR3 is 14 residues. The germline V gene encodes CDR1 DFQATT and CDR2 SNEGSKA (reference sequence). The V gene lost 3 bases and the J gene lost 2 bases, with 11 bases spanning the gap. The CDR3 sequence: CSASGGSGNQPQHF. CDR3 DNA sequence: TGCAGTGCTAGTGGAGGGTCGGGCAATCAGCCCCAGCATTTT.

V usage is TRBV18 and J usage is TRBJ1-5; TRBD1 might be the D (5 bases). Germline V gives CDR1 KGHSH, CDR2 LQKENI. This CDR3 comprises 15 residues. V shed 2 bases and J shed 2 bases, with 10 bases lying between them. DNA for the CDR3: TGTGCCAGCTCACCAAGGGCCAGGGGCAATCAGCCCCAGCATTTT. Translating it yields CASSPRARGNQPQHF. The full variable domain, completed using reference TRBV18 and TRBJ1-5, is NAGVMQNPRHLVRRRGQEARLRCSPMKGHSHVYWYRQLPEEGLKFMVYLQKENIIDESGMPKERFSAEFPKEGPSILRIQQVVRGDSAAYFCASSPRARGNQPQHFGDGTRLSIL.

The DNA of the CDR3 is TGTGCCGTCCCGACTAGCGGGGCGGAAGATACGCAGTATTTT. This encodes CAVPTSGAEDTQYF. V usage is TRBV2 and J usage is TRBJ2-3; TRBD2 agrees at 11 bases. Looked up from germline, CDR1 is SNHLY and CDR2 is FYNNEI. The V segment lost 11 bases and the J segment 5 bases; nucleotides outside the gene matches: 9. This CDR3 is built from 14 residues.

V is TRBV24-1 and J is TRBJ1-2, with 10 nucleotides matching TRBD1. Losses at the gene ends were 3 bases for V and 6 bases for J; bases not matched to a gene: 6. The CDR3 has 15 amino acids. Germline V gene lookup returns CDR1 KGHDR and CDR2 SFDVKD. CDR3 nucleotides: TGTGCCACCAGTGATAAGACAGGGGGCGTAGATGGCTACACCTTC. This codes for CATSDKTGGVDGYTF.

The chain links TRBV5-1 to TRBJ2-1, with 7 bases fitting TRBD1. CDR1 and CDR2 (germline): SGHRS, YFSETQ. The CDR3 runs 13 residues. After removal of 4 bases from V and 9 bases from J, the junction contained 7 bases not matched to a gene. CDR3 bases: TGCGCCAGCAGCAAGGGACAGCCAGGTGAGCAGTTCTTC. The encoded protein is CASSKGQPGEQFF.

The V gene is TRBV24-1, the J gene TRBJ1-2; no clear D. Trimming removed 3 bases at V and 2 bases at J, with 6 bases between. Per germline, CDR1 KGHDR and CDR2 SFDVKD. The CDR3 loop spans 13 amino acids. The CDR3: CATSDRGNYGYTF. In DNA form, the CDR3 reads TGTGCCACCAGTGATCGAGGCAACTATGGCTACACCTTC.

This clone was recorded once. This rearrangement joins TRBV20-1 to TRBJ1-1; tentative D call: TRBD1 (5 bases). Germline V lookup: CDR1 DFQATT, CDR2 SNEGSKA (reference sequence). Trimming took 2 bases from V and 11 from J, leaving 12 bases between them. This CDR3 contains 11 residues. CDR3: CSARRGGDAFF. In DNA form, the CDR3 reads TGCAGTGCTAGAAGGGGTGGGGATGCTTTCTTT.

The CDR3 sequence is CASSLTASNQPQHF. The CDR3 DNA reads as TGTGCCAGCAGCTTGACAGCTAGCAATCAGCCCCAGCATTTT. V and J are TRBV11-2 and TRBJ1-5, with D tentatively TRBD1 (5 bases). The V gene's germline CDR1 is SGHAT and CDR2 FQNNGV. This CDR3 has 14 residues. The V gene lost 3 bases and the J gene lost 0 bases, with 6 bases spanning the gap.

This clone was counted only a few times. This chain uses TRBV10-1 with TRBJ1-1; 9 bases fit TRBD1. V dropped 5 bases and J dropped 3; count of bases not matched to a gene: 1. Germline V gene data show CDR1 as WNHNN and CDR2 as SYGVQD (reference sequence). This CDR3 comprises 13 residues. CDR3 region: CASSRQGDTEAFF. In DNA form, the CDR3 reads TGCGCCAGCAGTCGACAGGGGGACACTGAAGCTTTCTTT.

The chain combines TRBV19 with TRBJ2-5, with TRBD1 identical over 8 bases. This CDR3 region has 16 residues. CDR1 LNHDA and CDR2 SQIVND come from the germline V gene (reference sequence). V shed 7 bases, J shed 5 bases, and the junction held 15 bases outside the gene matches. CDR3 loop: CASTTTGDLGAETQYF. DNA of the CDR3: TGTGCCAGTACAACGACAGGGGATCTTGGTGCGGAGACCCAGTACTTC.

The chain recombines TRBV6-5 with TRBJ1-1; TRBD1 might be the D (6 bases). V was clipped by 3 bases and J by 6 bases, with 17 bases between them. The CDR3 consists of 15 residues. Germline lookup yields CDR1 MNHEY and CDR2 SVGAGI. CDR3 residues: CASSYGGRGSPEAFF. The CDR3 nucleotides read TGTGCCAGCAGTTATGGGGGCAGGGGCTCACCTGAAGCTTTCTTT.

V gene TRBV7-9 combines with J gene TRBJ1-1, with TRBD1 matching over 9 bases. Germline V gene sequence: CDR1 SEHNR, CDR2 FQNEAQ (reference sequence). This CDR3 is 15 amino acids long. Trimming cost V 0 bases and J 4 bases; bases outside gene matches: 3. The CDR3 DNA reads as TGTGCCAGCAGCTTAGCGGGACAGGGTTTCACTGAAGCTTTCTTT. Translated: CASSLAGQGFTEAFF. Looking up the rest from reference TRBV7-9 and TRBJ1-1 gives the full variable domain: DTGVSQNPRHKITKRGQNVTFRCDPISEHNRLYWYRQTLGQGPEFLTYFQNEAQLEKSRLLSDRFSAERPKGSFSTLEIQRTEQGDSAMYLCASSLAGQGFTEAFFGQGTRLTVV.

J is TRBJ2-3 and V is TRBV25-1, with 10 bases lining up with TRBD1. The V and J ends lost 5 bases and 2 bases, in that order; junction bases with no gene match: 10. The length of the CDR3 is 17 residues. Germline CDR1 and CDR2: MGHDK and SYGVNS. This chain's CDR3 is CASSQKAGTGDTDTQYF. In DNA, the CDR3 is TGTGCCAGCAGTCAAAAGGCCGGGACAGGGGACACAGATACGCAGTATTTT.

The J gene is TRBJ2-2, the V gene TRBV4-2; possibly TRBD1 for D (6 bases). The CDR3 consists of 16 residues. The V gene lost 0 bases and the J gene lost 2 bases, with 10 bases spanning the gap. Germline CDR1 LGHNA, CDR2 YNFKEQ. CDR3 nucleotides: TGTGCCAGCAGCCAAGATGGCAGGGGTAACACCGGGGAGCTGTTTTTT. Translated: CASSQDGRGNTGELFF.

This clone was counted many times. This specimen includes other DNA sequences encoding the same CDR3. The chain employs TRBV4-2 and TRBJ2-5; D remains unclear. CDR3 length equals 15 residues. Germline V gene sequence: CDR1 LGHNA, CDR2 YNFKEQ. V was trimmed by 0 bases and J by 0 bases, leaving 8 bases between them. The DNA for the CDR3 is TGTGCCAGCAGCCAAGATTCGAGAAACCAAGAGACCCAGTACTTC. As protein: CASSQDSRNQETQYF.